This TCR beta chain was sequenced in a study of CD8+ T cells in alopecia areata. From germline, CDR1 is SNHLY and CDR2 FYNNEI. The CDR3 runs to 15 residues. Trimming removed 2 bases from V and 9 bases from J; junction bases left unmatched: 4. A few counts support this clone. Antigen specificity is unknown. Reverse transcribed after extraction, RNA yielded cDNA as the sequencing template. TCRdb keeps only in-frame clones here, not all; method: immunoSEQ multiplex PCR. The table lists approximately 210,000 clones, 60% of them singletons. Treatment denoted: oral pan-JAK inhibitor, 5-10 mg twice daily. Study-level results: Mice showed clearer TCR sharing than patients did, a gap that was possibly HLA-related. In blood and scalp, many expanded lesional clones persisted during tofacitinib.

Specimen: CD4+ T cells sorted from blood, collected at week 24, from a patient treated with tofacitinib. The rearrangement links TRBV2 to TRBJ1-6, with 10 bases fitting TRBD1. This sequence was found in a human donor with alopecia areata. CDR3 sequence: CASSEMGQGRSPLHF. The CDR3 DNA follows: TGTGCCAGCAGTGAAATGGGACAGGGGCGTTCACCCCTCCACTTT.